One sample yielded the 12 T cell receptor beta chains listed below, sequenced in a study of graft-versus-host responses after intestinal transplantation. These receptors have no known antigen. Some clones are missing from TCRdb's copy, which holds only in-frame ones; the method was immunoSEQ multiplex PCR. The sample has roughly 120,000 clones, approximately 95% seen once. The sequences come from unstimulated CD8+ T cells sorted from spleen or lymph node cells, collected before intestinal transplant. These receptor sequences come from a human donor who received an intestinal transplant.

CDR3 sequence (DNA): TGCGCCAGCAGCGCGGGTCCAGGGGGCGAAATCATCTACGAGCAGTACTTC. This codes for CASSAGPGGEIIYEQYF. The gene calls are TRBV4-1 and TRBJ2-7; 8 nucleotides align to TRBD1. The CDR3 spans 17 residues. Germline V gene sequence: CDR1 MGHRA, CDR2 YSYEKL. The V segment lost 5 bases and the J segment 3 bases; nucleotides outside the gene matches: 15.

This clone was seen just once. The rearrangement joins TRBV28 to TRBJ1-1; no firm D call. Between the trimmed V and J ends, which lost 1 base and 9 bases, there was a span of 9 bases. This CDR3 is 12 amino acids long. Germline V gives CDR1 MDHEN, CDR2 SYDVKM. CDR3 sequence: CASSLSPYKAFF. CDR3 DNA: TGTGCCAGCAGTTTATCCCCCTATAAAGCTTTCTTT.

The sample holds one count of this clone. The chain recombines TRBV30 with TRBJ1-5, with D perhaps TRBD1 (6 bases). This CDR3 comprises 15 residues. V lost 3 bases, J lost 0 bases, and 12 bases lay in between. The germline V gene has CDR1 GTSNPN and CDR2 SVGIG (reference sequence). This CDR3 reads CAWSPGTHSNQPQHF. CDR3 DNA: TGTGCCTGGAGCCCCGGGACACATAGCAATCAGCCCCAGCATTTT.

V usage is TRBV19 and J usage is TRBJ2-1; possibly TRBD2 for D (6 bases). Between the trimmed V and J ends, which lost 6 bases and 4 bases, there was a span of 7 bases. CDR1 is LNHDA and CDR2 is SQIVND in the germline V gene (reference sequence). The CDR3 runs to 12 residues. CDR3 amino acids: CASRRGYNEQFF. In DNA form, the CDR3 reads TGTGCCAGTAGACGGGGGTACAATGAGCAGTTCTTC.

This chain connects TRBV28 to TRBJ2-7; D unresolved. Germline V CDR1 and CDR2: MDHEN, SYDVKM. The CDR3 contains 12 residues. The germline V and J ends were trimmed by 4 bases and 2 bases, with 6 bases remaining between them. The CDR3 region has the DNA TGTGCCAGCAGTTCTCCCGCCTACGAGCAGTACTTC. It specifies CASSSPAYEQYF. The whole variable domain, filled in from reference TRBV28 and TRBJ2-7, reads DVKVTQSSRYLVKRTGEKVFLECVQDMDHENMFWYRQDPGLGLRLIYFSYDVKMKEKGDIPEGYSVSREKKERFSLILESASTNQTSMYLCASSSPAYEQYFGPGTRLTVT.

The genes are TRBV9 and TRBJ2-2, with a weak D call TRBD2 (6 bases). The V gene lost 8 bases and the J gene lost 3 bases, with 8 bases spanning the gap. Germline V gene data show CDR1 as SGDLS and CDR2 as YYNGEE. CDR3 length: 12 amino acids. CDR3 sequence: CASGGDTGELFF. The CDR3 region has the DNA TGTGCCAGTGGAGGGGACACCGGGGAGCTGTTTTTT.

This chain connects TRBV11-2 to TRBJ2-5; no reliable D call. The J call may be mistaken, given a closer DNA end match to TRBJ2-7. The CDR3 length is 11 residues. CDR1 is SGHAT, CDR2 FQNNGV, per germline. For the CDR3, the DNA is TGTGCCAGCAGTTTTACCTACGAGCAGTACTTC. Protein sequence: CASSFTYEQYF.

A remark on this clone: A read error may produce the germline difference seen at one junction end. The CDR3 bases are TGTGCTAGCAGCTTAGCGGGAGGGAGCTCCTACGAGCAGTACTTC. Translating it yields CASSLAGGSSYEQYF. The chain carries TRBV7-7 and TRBJ2-7; 11 nucleotides agree with TRBD2. Germline V gene data show CDR1 as SSHAT and CDR2 as FNYEAQ (reference sequence). This CDR3 comprises 15 residues.

The chain couples TRBV11-2 to TRBJ2-5; 7 bases map to TRBD2. The CDR3 loop spans 14 amino acids. In germline, CDR1 is SGHAT, CDR2 FQNNGV. J was trimmed by 4 bases and V by 5 bases; bases with no gene match: 7. Here the CDR3 reads CASSKRASGETQYF. CDR3 sequence (DNA): TGTGCCAGCAGCAAAAGGGCTAGCGGAGAGACCCAGTACTTC.

This chain joins TRBV10-2 and TRBJ1-2; no firm D call. The length of the CDR3 is 14 residues. The germline V gene has CDR1 WSHSY and CDR2 SAAADI. The V end lost 4 bases, the J end lost 4 bases, and 13 bases lay between the germline ends. DNA for the CDR3: TGCGCCAGCAGTGCAGGCCTAGGTGGCTATGGCTACACCTTC. Translated, it gives CASSAGLGGYGYTF.

V usage is TRBV14 and J usage is TRBJ2-1, with a possible D match to TRBD2 (6 bases). The V gene's germline CDR1 is SGHDN and CDR2 FVKESK. CDR3 size: 17 residues. The V gene lost 0 bases and the J gene lost 3 bases, with 15 bases spanning the gap. In DNA, the CDR3 is TGTGCCAGCAGCCAAGACGGGCGGGGCAGATACTACAATGAGCAGTTCTTC. Translation gives CASSQDGRGRYYNEQFF.

In its sample, this clone was seen once. The chain is built from TRBV23-1 and TRBJ2-3; TRBD1 is a possible D gene (6 bases). TRBV23-1 is recorded as an ORF, its role being uncertain. This CDR3 comprises 17 residues. The V gene lost 0 bases and the J gene lost 0 bases, with 13 bases spanning the gap. The CDR3 sequence: CASSQSHRQASTDTQYF. CDR3 DNA: TGCGCCAGCAGTCAATCGCACCGACAGGCTAGCACAGATACGCAGTATTTT.